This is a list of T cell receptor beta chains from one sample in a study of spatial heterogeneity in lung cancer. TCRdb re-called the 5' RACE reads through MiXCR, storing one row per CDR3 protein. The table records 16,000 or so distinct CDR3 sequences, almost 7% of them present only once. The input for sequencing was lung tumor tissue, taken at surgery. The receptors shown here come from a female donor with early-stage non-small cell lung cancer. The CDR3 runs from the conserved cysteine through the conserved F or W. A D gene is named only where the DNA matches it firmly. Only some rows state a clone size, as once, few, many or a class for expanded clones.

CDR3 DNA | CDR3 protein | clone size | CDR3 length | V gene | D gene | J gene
TGTGCCAGCTCACCTTGGACAGTGAGCACAGATACGCAGTATTTT | CASSPWTVSTDTQYF | many | 15 | TRBV18 | . | TRBJ2-3
TGTGCCATCAAGGGGGGAGGCTACACCTTC | CAIKGGGYTF | many | 10 | TRBV10-3 | . | TRBJ1-2
TGCAGTGCTAGAGATCCTCTGACTAGCGGATACTACGAGCAGTACTTC | CSARDPLTSGYYEQYF | many | 16 | TRBV20-1 | TRBD2 | TRBJ2-7
TGTGCCAGCAGCCGGACAGGTGGAGGTTCACCCCTCCACTTT | CASSRTGGGSPLHF | many | 14 | TRBV7-2 | TRBD1 | TRBJ1-6
TGTGCCAGCAGTTGGAACGACAGGGGGCGCGGCGACTACACCTTC | CASSWNDRGRGDYTF | . | 15 | TRBV6-5 | TRBD1 | TRBJ1-2
TGTGCCAGCTCAGCGTATAGGGTGTTCGGGAACACTGAAGCTTTCTTT | CASSAYRVFGNTEAFF | few | 16 | TRBV18 | . | TRBJ1-1
TGTGCCAGCAGCCAAGCTCTTTACAATGAGCAGTTCTTC | CASSQALYNEQFF | many | 13 | TRBV14 | . | TRBJ2-1
TGCGCCAGCAGCTTATCGTCAGGGGGAGCGAACACTGAAGCTTTCTTT | CASSLSSGGANTEAFF | many | 16 | TRBV5-1 | TRBD1 | TRBJ1-1
TGCGCCAGCAGCCAAGACAGGGACTATGGCTACACCTTC | CASSQDRDYGYTF | many | 13 | TRBV4-3 | . | TRBJ1-2
TGTGCCAGCAGTTACGGCGACTTCGGGGAGCTGTTTTTT | CASSYGDFGELFF | many | 13 | TRBV6-5 | . | TRBJ2-2
TGCAGTGCTAGAGTTGACAGGCAGCAAGAGACCCAGTACTTC | CSARVDRQQETQYF | . | 14 | TRBV20-1 | . | TRBJ2-5
TGTGCCAGCAGCTTGCGGACTCGTTCCTACGAGCAGTACTTC | CASSLRTRSYEQYF | many | 14 | TRBV5-6 | . | TRBJ2-7
TGTGCCAGCCTTTTCAGGGGTAATTCACCCCTCCACTTT | CASLFRGNSPLHF | medium-sized | 13 | TRBV12-3/TRBV12-4 | . | TRBJ1-6
TGTGCCAGCTCACCACCCCAGACCTCCTACGAGCAGTACTTC | CASSPPQTSYEQYF | many | 14 | TRBV18 | . | TRBJ2-7
TGCAGCGTTGAAGGGGCGGGGGACGAGCAGTACTTC | CSVEGAGDEQYF | many | 12 | TRBV29-1 | TRBD2 | TRBJ2-7
TGTGCCAGCAGCTTAATTAAAGGGGGCACAGATACGCAGTATTTT | CASSLIKGGTDTQYF | . | 15 | TRBV7-3 | . | TRBJ2-3
TGTGCCAGCTCCCTAAGGGGCGAAAAACTGTTTTTT | CASSLRGEKLFF | many | 12 | TRBV12-3/TRBV12-4 | . | TRBJ1-4
TGTGCCAGCAGCTTATTGGCGGGGGATGGCTACACCTTC | CASSLLAGDGYTF | many | 13 | TRBV7-9 | . | TRBJ1-2
TGTGCCAGCAGCCGGGAAGGGGCCAGGACAGATACGCAGTATTTT | CASSREGARTDTQYF | many | 15 | TRBV3-1 | . | TRBJ2-3
TGTGCCAGCAGCTTACAAGGGACTAGCAATGAGCAGTTCTTC | CASSLQGTSNEQFF | many | 14 | TRBV7-6 | TRBD2 | TRBJ2-1
TGTGCCAGCAGCGTATTTCCTGGGGGGAGCGACGAGCAGTACTTC | CASSVFPGGSDEQYF | . | 15 | TRBV9 | . | TRBJ2-7
TGTGCCAGCAGCTGGGGTGGGACAGCTCGGAGAGATCAGCCCCAGCATTTT | CASSWGGTARRDQPQHF | many | 17 | TRBV5-6 | TRBD1 | TRBJ1-5
TGTGCCAGCAGCGACGGGTCAGGGGCGCCCGGGGAGCTGTTTTTT | CASSDGSGAPGELFF | many | 15 | TRBV7-9 | . | TRBJ2-2
TGTGCCAGCAGTGAAGCGTCGGCAGGGACCTATGGCTACACCTTC | CASSEASAGTYGYTF | many | 15 | TRBV6-1 | . | TRBJ1-2
TGCAGTGCTAGACAGGGGTCGGGCTATGGCTACACCTTC | CSARQGSGYGYTF | . | 13 | TRBV20-1 | . | TRBJ1-2
TGCAGTGCTAGAGACCCGGGACTAGCGGGGGGATCCACAGATACGCAGTATTTT | CSARDPGLAGGSTDTQYF | many | 18 | TRBV20-1 | TRBD2 | TRBJ2-3
TGTGCCAGCAGCTTCAGGACTAGCGGGGGGACTTTGGAGACCCAGTACTTC | CASSFRTSGGTLETQYF | . | 17 | TRBV11-2 | TRBD2 | TRBJ2-5
TGTGCCAGCAGCTCCGGGACAGGAGAGTCACCCCTCCACTTT | CASSSGTGESPLHF | medium-sized | 14 | TRBV3-1 | TRBD1 | TRBJ1-6
TGTGCCAGTAGTATAGGTCCGGGACAGTTGGGTTCCGGTAATTCACCCCTCCACTTT | CASSIGPGQLGSGNSPLHF | . | 19 | TRBV19 | TRBD1 | TRBJ1-6
TGTGCCAGCAGCTCGACTAGCGGGGCGAATGAGCAGTTCTTC | CASSSTSGANEQFF | few | 14 | TRBV7-3 | TRBD2 | TRBJ2-1
TGTGCCAGCAGCGAGAGCGTTACGGCCGAAGAGACCCAGTACTTC | CASSESVTAEETQYF | many | 15 | TRBV9 | . | TRBJ2-5
TGTGCCAGCAGTAGAAACACCGGGGAGCTGTTTTTT | CASSRNTGELFF | . | 12 | TRBV6-1 | . | TRBJ2-2
TGCAGCGTCTTTATAGGGGGTAGGCCGACCTACGAGCAGTACTTC | CSVFIGGRPTYEQYF | many | 15 | TRBV29-1 | . | TRBJ2-7
TGCAGTGCTACAGTGGGGTATGGCTACACCTTC | CSATVGYGYTF | many | 11 | TRBV20-1 | . | TRBJ1-2
TGTGCCAGCCAAAGGTGGCTAACTGAAGCTTTCTTT | CASQRWLTEAFF | many | 12 | TRBV28 | . | TRBJ1-1
TGTGCCAGCAGGACGACAGGGACCCCTGGAAACACCATATATTTT | CASRTTGTPGNTIYF | large | 15 | TRBV12-3/TRBV12-4 | TRBD1 | TRBJ1-3
TGTGCCAGCAGTCCCGGACAGCTTTATGGCTACACCTTC | CASSPGQLYGYTF | . | 13 | TRBV27 | . | TRBJ1-2
TGCGCCAGCAGCCCCAGGGGAGAGGCTAACTATGGCTACACCTTC | CASSPRGEANYGYTF | many | 15 | TRBV5-1 | . | TRBJ1-2
TGTGCCAGCTCACCCCCAGCGGCAGCAACTAATGAAAAACTGTTTTTT | CASSPPAAATNEKLFF | many | 16 | TRBV18 | . | TRBJ1-4
TGTGCCACCGGGACAGGGAGTTCCTACGAGCAGTACTTC | CATGTGSSYEQYF | medium-sized | 13 | TRBV2 | TRBD1 | TRBJ2-7
TGCGCCAGCAGCTCGGCAGGGGTTTACAATGAGCAGTTCTTC | CASSSAGVYNEQFF | many | 14 | TRBV5-1 | . | TRBJ2-1
TGTGCCAGCAGCCAAGTGGAAGATACGCAGTATTTT | CASSQVEDTQYF | medium-sized | 12 | TRBV3-1 | . | TRBJ2-3